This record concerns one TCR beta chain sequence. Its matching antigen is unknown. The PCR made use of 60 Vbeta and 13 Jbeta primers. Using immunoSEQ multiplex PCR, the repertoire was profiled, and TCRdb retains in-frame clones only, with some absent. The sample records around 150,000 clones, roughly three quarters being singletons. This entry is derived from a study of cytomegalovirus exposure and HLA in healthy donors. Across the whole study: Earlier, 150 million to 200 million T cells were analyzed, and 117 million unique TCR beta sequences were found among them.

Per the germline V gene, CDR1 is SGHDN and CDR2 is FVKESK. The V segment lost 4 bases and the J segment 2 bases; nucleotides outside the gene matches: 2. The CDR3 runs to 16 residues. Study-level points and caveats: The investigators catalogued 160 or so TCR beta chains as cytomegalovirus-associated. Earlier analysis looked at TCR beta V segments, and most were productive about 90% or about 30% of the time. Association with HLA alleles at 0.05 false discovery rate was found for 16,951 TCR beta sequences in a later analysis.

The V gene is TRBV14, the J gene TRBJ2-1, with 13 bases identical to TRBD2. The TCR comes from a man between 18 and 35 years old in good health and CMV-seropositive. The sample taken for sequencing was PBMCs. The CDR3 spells CASSLGTSGAYNEQFF. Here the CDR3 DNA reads TGTGCCAGCAGCCTGGGGACTAGCGGGGCCTACAATGAGCAGTTCTTC.